One sample yielded the 2 T cell receptor beta chains listed below, sequenced in a study of cytomegalovirus exposure and HLA in healthy donors. PCR involved 60 Vbeta and 13 Jbeta primers. The repertoire was sequenced with immunoSEQ multiplex PCR; TCRdb's copy has only in-frame clones and lacks some. The sample carries some 130,000 clones, 80% recorded once. Material for sequencing was PBMCs. Every receptor here comes from a male donor in good health and CMV-seronegative.

V is TRBV6-1 and J is TRBJ2-5; perhaps TRBD1 as D (5 bases). V gave up 6 bases and J gave up 4 bases, with 9 bases separating them. The CDR3 covers 12 residues. In germline, CDR1 is MNHNS, CDR2 SASEGT. The CDR3, as DNA: TGTGCCAGCAGGATGACAGCAGAGACCCAGTACTTC. It yields the protein CASRMTAETQYF.

This chain joins TRBV10-3 and TRBJ1-2; perhaps TRBD1 as D (5 bases). The ends were cut back, 3 bases at V and 1 base at J, with 15 bases in the middle. Germline CDR1 reads ENHRY; CDR2 reads SYGVKD. This CDR3 contains 16 residues. Here the CDR3 reads CAISEIRQRNNYGYTF. The CDR3 DNA sequence: TGTGCCATCAGTGAAATTCGACAGAGGAATAACTATGGCTACACCTTC.